This entry lists 4 T cell receptor beta chains sequenced from one sample in a study of shared clonotypes between healthy human individuals (dated by TCRdb to the early 2020s). Preparation of the library involved the immunoSEQ multiplex PCR assay. This is the immuneACCESS table as TCRdb keeps it, with only in-frame sequences that have V and J called. A part of the clones is gone; compared with another copy, unresolved V genes explain less than half, and the rest is unexplained. The sample table contains over 2,000,000 clones; only one count was recorded for roughly 95% of them. Clones ranked in the top ten supply around 1.7% of the sample. CD8 naive samples were CD45RO-negative cells positively selected for CCR7, giving a CD45RA+CCR7+ population that excluded TemRA cells. Sequenced input: naive CD8+ T cells from PBMCs. This specimen's cell subset or site label, per the study, means: CD45RA+CCR7+. The receptors originated from a man in his late teens or twenties in good health. Some clones in this sample may be carry-over from other donors' samples.

The rearrangement links TRBV28 to TRBJ2-3; D gene unclear. This CDR3 spans 16 amino acids. The germline gives CDR1 MDHEN, CDR2 SYDVKM. The V gene lost 1 base and the J gene lost 1 base, with 12 bases spanning the gap. CDR3 sequence reads: CASSLSERVGTDTQYF. CDR3 sequence (DNA): TGTGCCAGCAGTTTATCCGAAAGGGTTGGCACAGATACGCAGTATTTT.

This sequence joins TRBV7-2 and TRBJ2-7, with 7 bases aligning to TRBD1. Trimming took 5 bases from V and 5 from J; bases not matched to a gene: 12. CDR3 length equals 15 residues. Looked up from germline, CDR1 is SGHTA and CDR2 is FQGNSA. The CDR3 region has the DNA TGTGCCAGCAGCGTTACGACAGGGATTTTTGACGAGCAGTACTTC. As protein: CASSVTTGIFDEQYF.

The V gene is TRBV15, the J gene TRBJ2-7; D possibly corresponds to TRBD1 (6 bases). The germline V gene has CDR1 LNHNV and CDR2 YYDKDF (reference sequence). CDR3 length: 14 residues. Trimming removed 2 bases from V and 3 bases from J, with 11 bases in between. The CDR3, as DNA: TGTGCCACCAGCAGACCGACACAGGGCTACGAGCAGTACTTC. Its protein product is CATSRPTQGYEQYF.

The chain links TRBV19 to TRBJ2-1; D perhaps matches TRBD2 (5 bases). V gave up 4 bases and J gave up 4 bases, with 14 bases separating them. Germline loops: CDR1 LNHDA, CDR2 SQIVND (reference sequence). This CDR3 is built from 15 residues. CDR3 amino acids: CASSTYSSGYNEQFF. In DNA form, the CDR3 reads TGTGCCAGTAGTACTTACTCCTCGGGATACAATGAGCAGTTCTTC.